This TCR beta chain came from a study of tumor and adjacent non-tumor tissue in lung cancer. The overall study: The cohort had about a dozen adenocarcinoma, a couple of squamous cell and 1 small cell patients.

No cell sorting was done before RNA was extracted from the tissue. Points from the study as a whole: TCR diversity was significantly greater in tumor than normal lung tissue. Normal lung showed higher cumulative top 100 clone frequency than tumor. Shorter survival was associated with higher TCR diversity in tumors.

This CDR3 has 16 residues. Trimming took 6 bases from V and 3 from J, leaving 18 bases between them. Germline values: CDR1 MNHNY, CDR2 SVGAGI (reference sequence). On this clonotype itself: The antigen is undetermined.

The library came from three nested PCR rounds adapted from ARM-PCR protocols. One entry per CDR3 protein results from TCRdb running MiXCR on the multiplex PCR reads. Of around 79,000 distinct CDR3 sequences listed, about two thirds are singletons. Sequenced input: lung tumor tissue. This clonotype was sampled from a woman aged 40 to 55 with non-small cell lung cancer. J is TRBJ2-1 and V is TRBV6-6; D perhaps matches TRBD1 (6 bases). Here the CDR3 reads CASSTQGQHYYNEQFF. The CDR3 DNA follows: TGTGCCAGCAGCACACAGGGACAACACTACTACAATGAGCAGTTCTTC.